The 4 T cell receptor beta chains reported below all come from one sample, sequenced in a study of cytomegalovirus exposure and HLA in healthy donors. TCRdb's copy holds only in-frame clones and misses some; the assay was immunoSEQ multiplex PCR. The sample holds about 150,000 clones, roughly 86% seen once. Sequencing was performed on PBMCs. These TCRs come from a young man in good health and CMV-seropositive.

The J gene is TRBJ2-3, the V gene TRBV7-9; D unclear. This CDR3 has 12 amino acids. With 0 bases removed from V and 6 bases from J, the gap between germline ends came to 4 bases. Germline assignment: CDR1 SEHNR and CDR2 FQNEAQ (reference sequence). CDR3 sequence (DNA): TGTGCCAGCAGCTTAGCAGCTGATACGCAGTATTTT. Protein product: CASSLAADTQYF.

This clone has a handful of counts. This chain links TRBV11-3 with TRBJ2-7, with D possibly being TRBD1 (5 bases). V lost 4 bases and J 6 bases, leaving 13 bases between the germline ends. Germline V lookup: CDR1 SGHNT, CDR2 YENEEA. The CDR3 has 13 amino acids. CDR3 nucleotides: TGTGCCAGCAGCTCGCTGCGTGGGGCCGAGCAGTACTTC. Encoded protein: CASSSLRGAEQYF.

This clone has just one count. The chain employs TRBV28 and TRBJ2-5; the D gene is possibly TRBD1 (5 bases). Germline loops: CDR1 MDHEN, CDR2 SYDVKM. The ends were cut back, 4 bases at V and 5 bases at J, with 11 bases in the middle. The CDR3 contains 13 residues. The CDR3 DNA sequence: TGTGCCAGCAGTTCCCAGGGTGGGGAGACCCAGTACTTC. It is translated as CASSSQGGETQYF.

This chain links TRBV7-6 with TRBJ1-1, with TRBD1 matching 11 bases. J was trimmed by 3 bases and V by 6 bases; bases with no gene match: 9. Germline CDR1 SGHVS, CDR2 FNYEAQ. The CDR3 has 16 residues. CDR3 amino acids: CASSYRDRGDDTEAFF. The CDR3 DNA reads TGTGCCAGCAGTTACCGGGACAGGGGGGACGACACTGAAGCTTTCTTT.